The 17 T cell receptor beta chains below were found in one sample sequenced in a study of blood T cells in healthy people across ages. Next came a second PCR, run for about 7 to 12 cycles, which used a sample-barcoded 5' primer along with a J-beta primer mix. TCRdb fed the 5' RACE reads into MiXCR, producing one record per CDR3 protein. Among about 780,000 distinct CDR3 sequences listed, around 50% were seen once. Sequencing input: blood. These TCRs come from an elderly man in good health.

This clonotype was picked up a small number of times. V gene TRBV2 combines with J gene TRBJ2-7, with TRBD2 matching over 10 bases. Germline CDR1 and CDR2: SNHLY and FYNNEI. V shed 2 bases and J 6 bases; nucleotides not matched to a gene: 4. There are 14 residues in the CDR3. CDR3: CASSELAGAREQYF. The CDR3 DNA reads as TGTGCCAGCAGTGAACTAGCGGGAGCCCGCGAGCAGTACTTC.

The chain links TRBV18 to TRBJ2-7; D might be TRBD1 or TRBD2, each matching 5 bases. This CDR3 is 14 amino acids long. V lost 3 bases and J 0 bases, leaving 9 bases between the germline ends. Per the germline V gene, CDR1 is KGHSH and CDR2 is LQKENI. CDR3 nucleotides: TGTGCCAGCTCACCGGGGGTTAGCTCCTACGAGCAGTACTTC. Its protein is CASSPGVSSYEQYF.

In this sample, this clonotype turned up once. At one of its ends the junction is not consistent with the germline gene, which may arise from a read error. The CDR3 DNA sequence: TGTGCCAGCAGCTTAAGCGGATCCTACAAGGAGCAGTTCTTC. Protein: CASSLSGSYKEQFF. The chain combines TRBV7-9 with TRBJ2-1, with D possibly being TRBD2 (5 bases). The CDR3 loop spans 14 amino acids. Germline lookup yields CDR1 SEHNR and CDR2 FQNEAQ (reference sequence).

V and J are TRBV25-1 and TRBJ1-2; no definite D call. The CDR3 runs 14 residues. V lost 3 bases, J lost 4 bases, and 12 bases lay in between. Germline-derived CDR1 and CDR2 are MGHDK and SYGVNS. This CDR3 is CASSDGSVFYGYTF. In DNA, the CDR3 is TGTGCCAGCAGTGATGGGAGCGTTTTCTATGGCTACACCTTC.

V and J are TRBV4-3 and TRBJ2-7; D not certain. V was shortened by 0 bases and J by 2 bases, with 14 bases between the two germline ends. This CDR3 region has 16 residues. Germline CDR1 reads LGHNA; CDR2 reads YSLEER. CDR3 in amino acids: CASSQDLRTETYEQYF. CDR3 DNA: TGCGCCAGCAGCCAAGATCTTAGGACGGAAACCTACGAGCAGTACTTC.

This clonotype was counted many times. The chain couples TRBV20-1 to TRBJ2-3; 7 nucleotides align to TRBD2. CDR1 is DFQATT, CDR2 SNEGSKA, per germline (reference sequence). This CDR3 is built from 14 residues. Unmatched junction bases numbered 6, after V lost 6 bases and J lost 0 bases. CDR3 nucleotides: TGCAGTGCCTCGGGACTATTTAGCACAGATACGCAGTATTTT. Translation: CSASGLFSTDTQYF.

This chain links TRBV7-2 with TRBJ2-7; TRBD2 aligns across 7 bases. The CDR3 covers 15 residues. Trimming took 2 bases from V and 3 from J; bases not matched to a gene: 7. The germline V gene has CDR1 SGHTA and CDR2 FQGNSA. CDR3 sequence: CASSLIGTKNYEQYF. In nucleotides, the CDR3 is TGTGCCAGCAGCTTAATCGGGACTAAGAACTACGAGCAGTACTTC.

This sequence joins TRBV7-2 and TRBJ2-2; D is ambiguous. Germline assignment: CDR1 SGHTA and CDR2 FQGNSA. The CDR3 extends over 14 amino acids. The V and J ends lost 0 bases and 6 bases respectively, with 8 bases between them. CDR3 in amino acids: CASSLALSAGELFF. The CDR3, as DNA: TGTGCCAGCAGCTTAGCGCTGTCAGCCGGGGAGCTGTTTTTT.

The table lists this clonotype with a few counts. This sequence joins TRBV7-6 and TRBJ2-7; weak D call: TRBD1 (7 bases). There are 15 residues in the CDR3. Trimming took 1 base from V and 5 from J, leaving 15 bases between them. The germline V gene encodes CDR1 SGHVS and CDR2 FNYEAQ. The CDR3 nucleotides read TGTGCCAGCAGCTTAGTGTCAGGGGGGTACGACGAGCAGTACTTC. It specifies CASSLVSGGYDEQYF.

The V and J genes are TRBV6-5 and TRBJ2-1; 8 bases align to TRBD2. Judging by the DNA end, TRBJ2-7 fits better; the J call may be wrong. CDR1 is MNHEY, CDR2 SVGAGI, per germline. The CDR3 is made up of 19 amino acids. The CDR3 sequence is CASSYVRGGRISSYNEQYF. The CDR3 bases are TGTGCCAGCAGTTACGTCCGGGGGGGCCGAATCAGCTCCTACAATGAGCAGTACTTC.

The V gene is TRBV3-1, the J gene TRBJ1-2, with D unclear. CDR3 size: 15 residues. Germline CDR1 LGHDT, CDR2 YNNKEL (reference sequence). The germline V and J ends were trimmed by 2 bases and 4 bases, with 14 bases remaining between them. In DNA form, the CDR3 reads TGTGCCAGCAGCCAAATGGAGGGCTACGGCTATGGCTACACCTTC. Translated: CASSQMEGYGYGYTF.

This clonotype was counted ten times or more. The chain links TRBV15 to TRBJ2-7; no clear D. Germline lookup yields CDR1 LNHNV and CDR2 YYDKDF (reference sequence). V was cut by 3 bases and J by 3 bases, with 24 bases left in between. This CDR3 spans 18 amino acids. The CDR3 coding sequence is TGTGCCACCAGCAGCCCCCCTCCCGCAGGTCTCGGGTACTACGAGCAGTACTTC. It is translated as CATSSPPPAGLGYYEQYF. Variable domain in full (rest from reference TRBV15 and TRBJ2-7): DAMVIQNPRYQVTQFGKPVTLSCSQTLNHNVMYWYQQKSSQAPKLLFHYYDKDFNNEADTPDNFQSRRPNTSFCFLDIRSPGLGDTAMYLCATSSPPPAGLGYYEQYFGPGTRLTVT.

The chain couples TRBV7-9 to TRBJ2-3; 8 nucleotides line up with TRBD1. Germline loops: CDR1 SEHNR, CDR2 FQNEAQ (reference sequence). The CDR3 spans 13 residues. Unmatched junction bases numbered 11, after V lost 4 bases and J lost 14 bases. The chain's CDR3 is CASSSTTGGQVYF. DNA for the CDR3: TGTGCCAGCAGCTCCACAACAGGGGGACAGGTGTATTTT.

This sequence joins TRBV6-5 and TRBJ1-1; 9 bases align to TRBD1. The CDR3 extends over 15 amino acids. V lost 4 bases and J lost 5; bases outside the gene matches: 8. From germline, CDR1 is MNHEY and CDR2 SVGAGI. CDR3 loop: CASSFLDRGYTEAFF. The DNA for the CDR3 is TGTGCCAGCAGTTTCCTTGACAGGGGGTATACTGAAGCTTTCTTT.

This sequence joins TRBV6-2 or TRBV6-3 and TRBJ2-2, with no clear D. Germline loops: CDR1 MNHEY, CDR2 SVGEGT. Trimming pared 6 bases from V and 6 bases from J, leaving 11 bases between. CDR3 length: 13 amino acids. The CDR3, as DNA: TGTGCCAGCAGCCCCTCTTTTTCCGGGGAGCTGTTTTTT. Its translation: CASSPSFSGELFF.

Concerning this clonotype: This may arise from a read error, as a much more abundant clone is one base away. The chain uses TRBV12-3 or TRBV12-4 and TRBJ2-3; D might be TRBD1 (5 bases). With 5 bases removed from V and 2 bases from J, the gap between germline ends came to 17 bases. This CDR3 has 16 amino acids. The CDR3 nucleotides read TGTGCCAGCAGTCGTCCCCAAAGGGGTATCACAGATACGCAGTATTTT. This translates into CASSRPQRGITDTQYF.

The gene calls are TRBV5-1 and TRBJ2-5, with D possibly being TRBD1 (5 bases). The germline CDR1 and CDR2 sequences are SGHRS and YFSETQ. This CDR3 is built from 15 residues. The germline V and J ends were trimmed by 0 bases and 1 base, with 10 bases remaining between them. CDR3 DNA sequence: TGCGCCAGCAGCTTGGGGGCAGGGTTCCAAGAGACCCAGTACTTC. Protein: CASSLGAGFQETQYF.